The 14 T cell receptor beta chains given below trace back to one sample, sequenced in a study of human T cells and chemical hapten exposure. Indicated time point: patch test 1, 2 weeks after DPC sensitization. Treatment of the sample: therapeutic diphenylcyclopropenone sensitization with weekly scalp DPC. Researchers extracted total RNA from unfractionated whole blood. TCRdb re-analysed the RACE reads in MiXCR, keeping a single row per CDR3 protein. The profile shows 40,000 or so distinct CDR3 sequences, approximately 3.6% of them singletons. The source was whole blood, collected in connection with sensitization to the hapten diphenylcyclopropenone (DPC). The receptors were gathered from a man in his fifties or sixties with alopecia areata. Some clones in this sample may be carry-over from other donors' samples.

The V call is TRBV28, the J call TRBJ2-7; D may correspond to TRBD1 or TRBD2 (7 bases each). This CDR3 comprises 15 residues. The V and J ends lost 3 bases and 5 bases respectively, with 17 bases between them. From germline, CDR1 is MDHEN and CDR2 SYDVKM. This chain's CDR3 is CASSLPRGGRDEQYF. In DNA, the CDR3 is TGTGCCAGCAGTTTGCCCAGGGGGGGGAGGGACGAGCAGTACTTC.

This clonotype appeared many times. The V call is TRBV20-1, the J call TRBJ2-7; 8 positions agree with TRBD2. V dropped 5 bases and J dropped 1; count of bases not matched to a gene: 7. The CDR3 length is 14 residues. The V gene's germline CDR1 is DFQATT and CDR2 SNEGSKA (reference sequence). The CDR3 DNA reads TGCAGTGCTCAGTCTAGCGGGCTGTCCTACGAGCAGTACTTC. This sequence encodes CSAQSSGLSYEQYF.

This clonotype was seen many times. The V and J genes are TRBV5-1 and TRBJ2-1; D call uncertain. CDR3 length equals 13 residues. Germline values: CDR1 SGHRS, CDR2 YFSETQ. Trimming pared 4 bases from V and 8 bases from J, leaving 13 bases between. The CDR3 loop reads CASSPGFVDEQFF. In DNA form, the CDR3 reads TGCGCCAGCAGCCCTGGGTTCGTCGATGAGCAGTTCTTC.

This clonotype was seen repeatedly, ten times or more. The rearrangement links TRBV29-1 to TRBJ1-2; D possibly corresponds to TRBD1 (6 bases). Germline V gene lookup returns CDR1 SQVTM and CDR2 ANQGSEA. V was clipped by 6 bases and J by 7 bases, with 15 bases between them. This CDR3 contains 12 residues. CDR3 protein: CSVQGSSGGYTF. The CDR3 bases are TGCAGCGTGCAGGGGAGTAGTGGTGGCTACACCTTC.

This clonotype was seen many times. In DNA form, the CDR3 reads TGTGCCAGCTCCCTCGGACAGTTCACAGATACGCAGTATTTT. Residues: CASSLGQFTDTQYF. The chain joins TRBV18 to TRBJ2-3; a weak D match, TRBD1 (6 bases). The germline gives CDR1 KGHSH, CDR2 LQKENI. There are 14 residues in the CDR3. V was trimmed by 6 bases and J by 2 bases, leaving 12 bases between them.

This clonotype showed up many times. For the CDR3, the DNA is TGCAGTGCTACCAAAATACTAGCGGCATTTAACAATGAGCAGTTCTTC. This codes for CSATKILAAFNNEQFF. This sequence joins TRBV20-1 and TRBJ2-1; 8 bases are a match to TRBD2. Germline assignment: CDR1 DFQATT and CDR2 SNEGSKA (reference sequence). V was pared by 4 bases and J by 5 bases, with 13 bases of the junction left unmatched. The CDR3 covers 16 residues.

This clonotype was counted at least ten times. The chain carries TRBV9 and TRBJ2-7; possibly TRBD1 for D (7 bases). Trimming cost V 0 bases and J 2 bases, with 12 bases left between them. CDR3 length: 15 residues. Germline lookup yields CDR1 SGDLS and CDR2 YYNGEE. As DNA, the CDR3 is TGTGCCAGCAGCGTAGAGGGGGCTAGCGCCTACGAGCAGTACTTC. This codes for CASSVEGASAYEQYF.

Concerning this clonotype: A much larger clone lies one base from this, so it may be a read error. The CDR3 does not end in the conserved phenylalanine or tryptophan, so this is likely a read error. J is TRBJ1-1 and V is TRBV7-2; unclear D gene. The V end lost 2 bases, the J end lost 3 bases, and 7 bases lay between the germline ends. This CDR3 comprises 13 residues. Germline V lookup: CDR1 SGHTA, CDR2 FQGNSA. This chain's CDR3 is CASSLWRDTEAFI. The CDR3 nucleotides read TGTGCCAGCAGCTTATGGAGGGACACTGAAGCTTTCATT.

In this sample, this clonotype turned up many times. The chain recombines TRBV20-1 with TRBJ2-7; D possibly matches TRBD1 or TRBD2 (5 bases each). The CDR3 spans 14 residues. Germline V gene sequence: CDR1 DFQATT, CDR2 SNEGSKA (reference sequence). With 4 bases removed from V and 3 bases from J, the gap between germline ends came to 16 bases. The CDR3 sequence is CSATLGGTSYEQYF. CDR3 DNA: TGCAGTGCTACTCTTGGGGGTACCAGCTACGAGCAGTACTTC.

This clonotype showed up many times. The chain uses TRBV4-2 and TRBJ1-5; D gene unclear. V dropped 0 bases and J dropped 0 bases, with 9 bases sitting between them. The CDR3 length is 16 residues. The germline V gene has CDR1 LGHNA and CDR2 YNFKEQ. The CDR3 coding sequence is TGTGCCAGCAGCCAAGATGGGCAGAATAGCAATCAGCCCCAGCATTTT. Its translation is CASSQDGQNSNQPQHF.

This clonotype was seen at least ten times. This rearrangement joins TRBV6-1 to TRBJ2-3; D gene unclear. The germline V gene has CDR1 MNHNS and CDR2 SASEGT. V lost 4 bases and J 3 bases, leaving 8 bases between the germline ends. This CDR3 contains 13 residues. For the CDR3, the DNA is TGTGCCAGCAGTGGCGGAGAAACAGATACGCAGTATTTT. It encodes CASSGGETDTQYF.

This clonotype was seen a few times. V usage is TRBV6-1 and J usage is TRBJ2-7, with 12 bases lining up with TRBD2. From germline, CDR1 is MNHNS and CDR2 SASEGT. V lost 5 bases, J lost 6 bases, and 8 bases stayed unmatched. The CDR3 covers 15 residues. The chain's CDR3 is CASSISGTSGREQYF. The DNA for the CDR3 is TGTGCCAGCAGTATATCCGGGACTAGCGGGCGCGAGCAGTACTTC.

The sample holds many counts of this clonotype. The V and J genes are TRBV6-2 or TRBV6-3 and TRBJ2-4; perhaps TRBD1 as D (6 bases). The CDR3 runs to 15 residues. Between the trimmed V and J ends, which lost 5 bases and 0 bases, there was a span of 11 bases. Germline CDR1 reads MNHEY; CDR2 reads SVGEGT. The CDR3 loop is CASSAQGTAKNIQYF. As DNA, the CDR3 is TGTGCCAGCAGTGCTCAGGGGACAGCCAAAAACATTCAGTACTTC.

There are many counts of this clonotype. This chain joins TRBV29-1 and TRBJ2-3; 14 positions match TRBD2. CDR1 and CDR2 (germline): SQVTM, ANQGSEA. Losses at the gene ends were 4 bases for V and 3 bases for J; bases not matched to a gene: 3. The CDR3 has 15 amino acids. This chain's CDR3 is CSVAGTSGRTDTQYF. DNA of the CDR3: TGCAGCGTTGCTGGGACTAGCGGGAGAACAGATACGCAGTATTTT.